The present entry profiles one T cell receptor beta chain with its context. The antigen remains undetermined. The source of the sample is a study of blood T cells in healthy people across ages. Study-level results: The lack of PBMC sorting stopped any conclusive naive versus antigen-experienced comparison.

PBMCs were isolated at a quantity of at least 6.5 million per sample. The second PCR ran roughly 7 to 12 cycles with a sample-barcoded 5' primer and J-beta primers. Each cDNA molecule was tagged by a template-switch adaptor that had 12 random nucleotides. TCRdb recomputed calls from the 5' RACE reads with MiXCR, one row per CDR3 protein. This sample has about a million distinct CDR3 sequences; around 54% occur once, and the top ten carry about a fifth. This TCR came from a woman aged 55-70 years in good health. The sequencing sample was made of blood.

The CDR3 loop is CATSYSGRKSDTQYF. CDR3 DNA sequence: TGTGCCACCAGTTATAGCGGGAGGAAATCAGATACGCAGTATTTT. The chain employs TRBV24-1 and TRBJ2-3; 10 bases fit TRBD2. V lost 6 bases to trimming and J lost 4 bases; unmatched junction nucleotides: 6. CDR3 length: 15 amino acids. Looked up from germline, CDR1 is KGHDR and CDR2 is SFDVKD.